This T cell receptor beta chain was sequenced in a study of blood T cell repertoires in COVID-19. Study details: PBMCs, B-cell-depleted T cells, or T cells provided the cDNA or gDNA that made up the material.

The CDR3 loop spans 14 amino acids. Between the trimmed V and J ends, which lost 3 bases and 4 bases, there was a span of 12 bases. Germline CDR1 and CDR2: KGHSH and LQKENI. Method: immunoSEQ multiplex PCR; TCRdb's copy keeps in-frame clones and lacks some. The data show around 250,000 clones, around 85% seen once. Sequenced sample: PBMCs or T cells enriched from blood (not recorded which). V usage is TRBV18 and J usage is TRBJ1-1; maybe TRBD1 (5 bases). The sequence derives from a woman in her forties or fifties who had recovered from COVID-19. The CDR3 here is CASSPGGDRTEAFF. CDR3 coding DNA: TGTGCCAGCTCACCCGGGGGGGATCGCACTGAAGCTTTCTTT.